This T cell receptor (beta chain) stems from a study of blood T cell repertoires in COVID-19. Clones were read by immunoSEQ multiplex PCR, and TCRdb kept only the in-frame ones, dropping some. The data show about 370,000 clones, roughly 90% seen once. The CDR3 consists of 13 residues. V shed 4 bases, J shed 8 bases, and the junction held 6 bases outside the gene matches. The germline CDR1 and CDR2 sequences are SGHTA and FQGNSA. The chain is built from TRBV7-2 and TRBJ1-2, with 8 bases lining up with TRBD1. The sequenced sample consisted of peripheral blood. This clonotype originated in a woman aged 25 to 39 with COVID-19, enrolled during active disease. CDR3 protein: CASSSGQGLGYTF. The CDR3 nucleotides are TGTGCCAGCAGCTCCGGACAGGGCTTAGGCTACACCTTC.